The 27 T cell receptor beta chains below were found in one sample sequenced in a study of cytomegalovirus exposure and HLA in healthy donors. A multiplex PCR was run with 60 Vbeta primers and 13 Jbeta primers. Only in-frame clones appear in the TCRdb table, and some are missing; sequencing was by immunoSEQ multiplex PCR. The profile covers over 110,000 clones, with around three quarters appearing a single time and about 2.4% taken by the ten largest. Specimen: PBMCs. These receptor sequences come from a woman in her late teens or twenties in good health and CMV-seropositive.

The chain recombines TRBV23-1 with TRBJ1-1; no firm D call. Being an ORF, TRBV23-1 has a function that is uncertain. Trimming cost V 4 bases and J 1 base, with 13 bases left between them. The length of the CDR3 is 15 residues. The CDR3 reads CASSPREGWNTEAFF. CDR3 nucleotides: TGCGCCAGCAGTCCAAGGGAGGGCTGGAACACTGAAGCTTTCTTT.

The rearrangement uses TRBV6-5 and TRBJ2-7; D unresolved. Between the trimmed V and J ends, which lost 7 bases and 0 bases, there was a span of 7 bases. This CDR3 contains 12 residues. From germline, CDR1 is MNHEY and CDR2 SVGAGI. In DNA, the CDR3 is TGTGCCAGCACCAGGTCCTCCTACGAGCAGTACTTC. Translating gives CASTRSSYEQYF.

The chain links TRBV25-1 to TRBJ1-2, with TRBD1 matching 9 bases. This CDR3 contains 13 residues. In germline, CDR1 is MGHDK, CDR2 SYGVNS. V gave up 6 bases and J gave up 4 bases; unmatched junction bases: 3. The CDR3 DNA sequence: TGTGCCAGCAGAGAGGACAGGGGCTATGGCTACACCTTC. Its translation: CASREDRGYGYTF.

The V and J genes are TRBV11-2 and TRBJ1-2; D may be TRBD1 (6 bases). Germline V lookup: CDR1 SGHAT, CDR2 FQNNGV. CDR3 length: 13 residues. V was trimmed by 5 bases and J by 7 bases, leaving 14 bases between them. The CDR3: CASSLSGVPGYTF. DNA for the CDR3: TGTGCCAGCAGCCTATCAGGGGTTCCTGGCTACACCTTC.

V usage is TRBV28 and J usage is TRBJ1-5; 8 bases fit TRBD1. In germline, CDR1 is MDHEN, CDR2 SYDVKM. Unmatched junction bases numbered 9, after V lost 3 bases and J lost 5 bases. The CDR3 has 16 residues. The CDR3 sequence is CASSLSTQGVYQPQHF. The CDR3 DNA sequence: TGTGCCAGCAGTTTGTCAACACAGGGGGTCTATCAGCCCCAGCATTTT.

J is TRBJ2-1 and V is TRBV9; TRBD2 agrees at 14 bases. The CDR3 has 16 amino acids. With V trimmed by 2 bases and J by 7 bases, 5 bases remained unmatched. Germline V gene data show CDR1 as SGDLS and CDR2 as YYNGEE. The CDR3 region has the DNA TGTGCCAGCAGCGTGACTAGCGGGGGGGCCCTGAATGAGCAGTTCTTC. It is translated as CASSVTSGGALNEQFF.

This clone appeared a few times. The chain carries TRBV19 and TRBJ2-7, with 7 bases identical to TRBD1. Trimming at V came to 4 bases and at J to 5 bases, leaving 5 bases not matched to a gene. The CDR3 length is 13 residues. Germline assignment: CDR1 LNHDA and CDR2 SQIVND (reference sequence). The CDR3 is CASSTRGLHEQYF. As DNA, the CDR3 is TGTGCCAGTAGTACCAGGGGGTTACACGAGCAGTACTTC.

The chain links TRBV30 to TRBJ2-7; TRBD1 is a possible D gene (6 bases). The CDR3 sequence is 13 residues long. V lost 7 bases to trimming and J lost 0 bases, with 13 bases between them. The germline V gene has CDR1 GTSNPN and CDR2 SVGIG (reference sequence). CDR3 region: CASDSTSSYEQYF. CDR3 nucleotides: TGTGCCTCGGACAGTACCAGCTCCTACGAGCAGTACTTC.

V usage is TRBV29-1 and J usage is TRBJ1-1; D possibly corresponds to TRBD1 (5 bases). The germline V gene has CDR1 SQVTM and CDR2 ANQGSEA. Deletions cut 3 bases from V and 0 bases from J, with 20 bases between. This CDR3 has 17 residues. The CDR3 loop is CSVDRPGPQFMNTEAFF. The CDR3 bases are TGCAGCGTTGACCGCCCAGGGCCCCAATTTATGAACACTGAAGCTTTCTTT.

V usage is TRBV10-3 and J usage is TRBJ1-2, with TRBD1 as a possible D gene (6 bases). V gave up 7 bases and J gave up 0 bases, with 12 bases separating them. CDR1 is ENHRY, CDR2 SYGVKD, per germline. The CDR3 has 14 amino acids. The DNA of the CDR3 is TGTGCCATCATGTCGGCAGGGGCTAACTATGGCTACACCTTC. It is translated as CAIMSAGANYGYTF.

CDR3 sequence: CASTPQGRNSGANVLTF. The CDR3 DNA reads TGCGCCAGTACGCCCCAGGGCAGAAACTCTGGGGCCAACGTCCTGACTTTC. This chain links TRBV5-1 with TRBJ2-6; TRBD1 might be the D (5 bases). The V gene's germline CDR1 is SGHRS and CDR2 YFSETQ. The CDR3 length is 17 residues. The V gene lost 8 bases and the J gene lost 0 bases, with 18 bases spanning the gap. The whole variable domain, filled in from reference TRBV5-1 and TRBJ2-6, reads KAGVTQTPRYLIKTRGQQVTLSCSPISGHRSVSWYQQTPGQGLQFLFEYFSETQRNKGNFPGRFSGRQFSNSRSEMNVSTLELGDSALYLCASTPQGRNSGANVLTFGAGSRLTVL.

The chain has TRBV7-6 and TRBJ1-1; no clear D. Trimming removed 0 bases at V and 5 bases at J, with 13 bases between. There are 15 residues in the CDR3. Germline V gene data show CDR1 as SGHVS and CDR2 as FNYEAQ. CDR3 region: CASSLALGLATEAFF. Written as DNA, the CDR3 is TGTGCCAGCAGCTTAGCGTTGGGCCTTGCGACTGAAGCTTTCTTT. Supplemented by reference TRBV7-6 and TRBJ1-1, the full variable domain reads GAGVSQSPRYKVTKRGQDVALRCDPISGHVSLYWYRQALGQGPEFLTYFNYEAQQDKSGLPNDRFSAERPEGSISTLTIQRTEQRDSAMYRCASSLALGLATEAFFGQGTRLTVV.

The chain has TRBV4-2 and TRBJ2-3; a weak D match, TRBD2 (5 bases). The germline V and J ends were trimmed by 1 base and 0 bases, with 26 bases remaining between them. Germline V CDR1 and CDR2: LGHNA, YNFKEQ. CDR3 length: 21 residues. CDR3 in amino acids: CASSQVRRSSSDKLSTDTQYF. The CDR3 bases are TGTGCCAGCAGCCAAGTTAGGAGGTCCAGCAGCGACAAATTAAGCACAGATACGCAGTATTTT.

The gene calls are TRBV14 and TRBJ2-1; a possible D gene is TRBD2 (5 bases). V lost 2 bases and J lost 0, with 17 bases in between. Germline lookup yields CDR1 SGHDN and CDR2 FVKESK. The length of the CDR3 is 18 residues. CDR3 nucleotide sequence: TGTGCCAGCAGCCAAAGGAGGTTGTTGGGCGGCTCCTACAATGAGCAGTTCTTC. Translating gives CASSQRRLLGGSYNEQFF. The variable domain in full, with the rest retrieved from reference TRBV14 and TRBJ2-1, is EAGVTQFPSHSVIEKGQTVTLRCDPISGHDNLYWYRRVMGKEIKFLLHFVKESKQDESGMPNNRFLAERTGGTYSTLKVQPAELEDSGVYFCASSQRRLLGGSYNEQFFGPGTRLTVL.

This chain links TRBV6-4 with TRBJ2-7; 7 nucleotides agree with TRBD2. The germline CDR1 and CDR2 sequences are MRHNA and SNTAGT. V gave up 6 bases and J gave up 1 base; unmatched junction bases: 6. The CDR3 has 14 residues. The CDR3 region has the DNA TGTGCCAGCAGGCCTACTAGCGCGTCCTACGAGCAGTACTTC. Residues: CASRPTSASYEQYF.

The V gene is TRBV4-1, the J gene TRBJ1-5; no clear D. The V and J ends lost 0 bases and 5 bases respectively, with 8 bases between them. The CDR3 totals 14 residues. Per germline, CDR1 MGHRA and CDR2 YSYEKL. The DNA for the CDR3 is TGCGCCAGCAGCCAAGAGGTTAAGCATCAGCCCCAGCATTTT. This encodes CASSQEVKHQPQHF.

This clone is a singleton in its sample. This sequence joins TRBV5-1 and TRBJ1-2; D is possibly TRBD1 (6 bases). The germline gives CDR1 SGHRS, CDR2 YFSETQ. V lost 4 bases and J 10 bases, leaving 20 bases between the germline ends. There are 14 residues in the CDR3. The CDR3 sequence is CASSLSDSMGVYTF. CDR3 coding DNA: TGCGCCAGCAGCCTGTCGGACAGTATGGGTGTCTACACCTTC.

This chain connects TRBV9 to TRBJ2-3; D is perhaps TRBD2 (6 bases). Germline V gene lookup returns CDR1 SGDLS and CDR2 YYNGEE. CDR3 length: 13 residues. Trimming left V 0 bases short and J 6 bases short, with 8 bases between. Written as DNA, the CDR3 is TGTGCCAGCAGCGTAGCCGCGGGGGATACGCAGTATTTT. Its translation is CASSVAAGDTQYF.

J is TRBJ1-2 and V is TRBV29-1, with TRBD1 identical over 7 bases. V lost 6 bases, J lost 6 bases, and 10 bases stayed unmatched. The CDR3 consists of 13 residues. Germline V gene lookup returns CDR1 SQVTM and CDR2 ANQGSEA. The CDR3 region has the DNA TGCAGCGTGGAACAGGGGTTGGGGAATGGCTACACCTTC. Its protein is CSVEQGLGNGYTF.

This clone came up a few times. The J gene is TRBJ2-1, the V gene TRBV9; D is undetermined. CDR1 and CDR2 (germline): SGDLS, YYNGEE. The CDR3 runs to 13 residues. V shed 0 bases and J shed 4 bases, with 5 bases lying between them. The CDR3 region has the DNA TGTGCCAGCAGCGTAGCTAGGTACAATGAGCAGTTCTTC. Protein product: CASSVARYNEQFF.

This chain's CDR3 is CASSFLAGYNEQFF. Here the CDR3 DNA reads TGTGCCAGCAGCTTTCTAGCGGGGTACAATGAGCAGTTCTTC. This sequence joins TRBV5-6 and TRBJ2-1; TRBD2 matches 9 bases. V lost 2 bases, J lost 4 bases, and 1 base stayed unmatched. The CDR3 covers 14 residues. Germline assignment: CDR1 SGHDT and CDR2 YYEEEE.

This sequence joins TRBV6-5 and TRBJ2-1, with TRBD2 matching 7 bases. The CDR3 has 15 residues. Germline V gene data show CDR1 as MNHEY and CDR2 as SVGAGI. Losses at the gene ends were 6 bases for V and 7 bases for J; bases not matched to a gene: 12. CDR3 in DNA: TGTGCCAGCAGCCGAAGCGGGGCAGGTGTAAATGAGCAGTTCTTC. Its protein product is CASSRSGAGVNEQFF.

The chain combines TRBV4-3 with TRBJ2-2, with unresolved D. V shed 1 base and J shed 0 bases, with 3 bases lying between them. The CDR3 consists of 14 residues. Germline CDR1 reads LGHNA; CDR2 reads YSLEER. CDR3 nucleotide sequence: TGCGCCAGCAGCCAAGTAACGAACACCGGGGAGCTGTTTTTT. Translating gives CASSQVTNTGELFF.

V is TRBV6-1 and J is TRBJ2-1; possible D gene TRBD1, 5 bases. Between the trimmed V and J ends, which lost 1 base and 2 bases, there was a span of 9 bases. In germline, CDR1 is MNHNS, CDR2 SASEGT. The CDR3 spans 15 residues. The CDR3 coding sequence is TGTGCCAGCAGTGAAGTGACAGATCCCTACAATGAGCAGTTCTTC. Its protein product is CASSEVTDPYNEQFF.

This clone was detected once. The chain has TRBV6-5 and TRBJ1-1; a weak D match, TRBD1 (5 bases). The CDR3 runs to 13 residues. V was clipped by 5 bases and J by 5 bases, with 12 bases between them. CDR1 is MNHEY and CDR2 is SVGAGI in the germline V gene. The CDR3 sequence: CASSQGGRTEAFF. CDR3 sequence (DNA): TGTGCCAGCAGTCAGGGAGGTAGAACTGAAGCTTTCTTT.

J is TRBJ1-1 and V is TRBV4-1; 9 nucleotides align to TRBD1. This CDR3 has 15 residues. Unmatched junction bases numbered 8, after V lost 9 bases and J lost 0 bases. Per germline, CDR1 MGHRA and CDR2 YSYEKL. The CDR3 loop reads CASRTGDFMNTEAFF. The DNA for the CDR3 is TGCGCCAGTCGGACAGGGGACTTCATGAACACTGAAGCTTTCTTT.

The chain recombines TRBV11-2 with TRBJ2-1; D perhaps matches TRBD2 (5 bases). The V end was cut by 1 base, the J end by 5 bases, with 9 bases between. The CDR3 spans 14 residues. The germline gives CDR1 SGHAT, CDR2 FQNNGV. CDR3 sequence: CASSLAGKNNEQFF. CDR3 sequence (DNA): TGTGCCAGCAGCTTAGCGGGGAAGAACAATGAGCAGTTCTTC.